The subject of this entry is one T cell receptor beta chain. Its cognate antigen is unknown. The CDR3 length is 15 residues. Germline V gene lookup returns CDR1 SGHRS and CDR2 YFSETQ. V dropped 2 bases and J dropped 2 bases, with 12 bases sitting between them. This entry belongs to a study of CD8 T cells in ankylosing spondylitis. Whole-study findings and limits: Ankylosing spondylitis blood appeared to be characterized by a TCR beta motif of eight highly homologous variants. Clones linked to disease were reported to show significant enrichment in matched ankylosing spondylitis synovial fluid. With a CD8+ phenotype, disease-linked clones were relatively rare in peripheral blood.

Quantitative 5'-RACE with molecular barcodes was used to make the TCR beta libraries. TCRdb reanalysed the 5' RACE reads using MiXCR and keeps one entry per CDR3 protein. The sample lists some 150,000 distinct CDR3 sequences, 40% to 50% seen once, with over 12% in the top ten. The sequenced material came from synovial fluid, either unsorted or a sorted T cell fraction (not recorded which). This receptor was identified in a male donor with ankylosing spondylitis. The chain recombines TRBV5-1 with TRBJ2-3; D not resolved. This chain's CDR3 is CASSFHAMITDTQYF. The CDR3, as DNA: TGCGCCAGCAGCTTTCACGCAATGATCACAGATACGCAGTATTTT.